This T cell receptor beta chain was sequenced for a study of OX40 agonist ivuxolimab in advanced cancers. At the level of the study: Ivuxolimab was delivered to patients intravenously every 2 weeks at doses spanning 0.01 to 10 mg/kg. General study results and limits: CD8+ T cells showed, on average, more clonal expansion than CD4+ cells.

The J segment lost 1 base and the V segment lost 4 bases, leaving 6 bases of the junction unmatched. Germline V CDR1 and CDR2: SGHVS, FQNEAQ. The CDR3 consists of 16 residues. This clone turned up a few times. What it binds is not known. The method was immunoSEQ multiplex PCR; TCRdb's version includes in-frame clones alone and lacks a portion of them. The table includes 74,000 or so clones, approximately 86% detected once. Blood got drawn at baseline, again on cycle 4 day 1, and then on cycle 7 day 1. This sequence was found in an adult with an advanced solid tumor such as melanoma, head and neck, liver or kidney cancer. This rearrangement joins TRBV7-8 to TRBJ1-1; TRBD1 aligns across 10 bases. The specimen was CD4+ or CD8+ T cells sorted from blood, collected in a trial of the OX40 agonist ivuxolimab. The CDR3 here is CASSSRDRGSNTEAFF. CDR3 nucleotide sequence: TGTGCCAGCAGCTCCCGGGACAGGGGATCGAACACTGAAGCTTTCTTT.